The 29 T cell receptor beta chains below all came from one sample that was sequenced in a study of shared clonotypes between healthy human individuals. Method: immunoSEQ multiplex PCR; TCRdb's copy keeps in-frame clones and lacks some. The table records around 1.9 million clones, just over 90% of them present only once. CD45RO-negative, CCR7-positively selected cells formed the naive CD8 fraction, excluding terminally differentiated effector memory CD45RA+ cells. The sequencing sample was made of naive CD8+ T cells from PBMCs. Source of these receptors: a man aged 18 to 35 in good health. Some clones in this sample may be carry-over from other donors' samples.

The chain joins TRBV15 to TRBJ2-7; maybe TRBD2 (6 bases). The CDR3 is 13 residues long. CDR1 LNHNV and CDR2 YYDKDF come from the germline V gene (reference sequence). V was cut by 5 bases and J by 6 bases, with 14 bases left in between. CDR3 sequence reads: CATSGSEGGEQYF. CDR3 DNA: TGTGCCACCAGCGGGTCTGAGGGAGGCGAGCAGTACTTC.

This clone is a singleton in its sample. Other DNA sequences from this sample encode an identical CDR3 as well. The chain couples TRBV10-3 to TRBJ2-7; D uncertain. The CDR3 is made up of 11 amino acids. V shed 2 bases and J shed 5 bases, with 4 bases lying between them. Looked up from germline, CDR1 is ENHRY and CDR2 is SYGVKD. The CDR3 loop reads CAISEGNEQYF. CDR3 DNA: TGTGCCATCAGTGAGGGCAACGAGCAGTACTTC.

This sequence joins TRBV10-3 and TRBJ2-1; tentatively, D is TRBD2 (5 bases). Germline CDR1 reads ENHRY; CDR2 reads SYGVKD. The CDR3 contains 13 residues. Between the trimmed V and J ends, which lost 0 bases and 7 bases, there was a span of 7 bases. The CDR3, as DNA: TGTGCCATCAGTGAGTCCCCGGGGAATGAGCAGTTCTTC. Residues: CAISESPGNEQFF.

The genes are TRBV7-9 and TRBJ2-7; D is uncertain. The germline CDR1 and CDR2 sequences are SEHNR and FQNEAQ (reference sequence). V lost 1 base, J lost 3 bases, and 7 bases lay in between. This CDR3 is built from 13 residues. This chain's CDR3 is CASSLGGRYEQYF. The CDR3 region has the DNA TGTGCCAGCAGCTTAGGTGGACGCTACGAGCAGTACTTC.

This chain links TRBV5-1 with TRBJ2-1, with 10 bases that match TRBD1. Trimming took 7 bases from V and 9 from J; bases not matched to a gene: 13. Looked up from germline, CDR1 is SGHRS and CDR2 is YFSETQ. The CDR3 runs to 15 residues. The CDR3: CASGTFPDRGTEQFF. CDR3 DNA: TGCGCCAGCGGGACGTTCCCGGACAGGGGGACTGAGCAGTTCTTC.

The V gene is TRBV29-1, the J gene TRBJ2-5; D is tentatively TRBD1 or TRBD2 (6 bases each). Trimming stripped 4 bases from V and 2 bases from J, with 14 bases between. The germline gives CDR1 SQVTM, CDR2 ANQGSEA. The CDR3 totals 14 residues. The CDR3 nucleotides read TGCAGCGTTGGGAGGGGGACGGTGCAAGAGACCCAGTACTTC. Translating it yields CSVGRGTVQETQYF.

The chain has TRBV14 and TRBJ2-1; maybe TRBD1 (5 bases). Trimming removed 1 base at V and 2 bases at J, with 9 bases between. The CDR3 has 15 amino acids. The germline V gene has CDR1 SGHDN and CDR2 FVKESK. The CDR3 DNA follows: TGTGCCAGCAGCCAAGCGCAGGGTCCCTACAATGAGCAGTTCTTC. Protein product: CASSQAQGPYNEQFF. The complete variable domain, with remaining parts taken from reference TRBV14 and TRBJ2-1, reads EAGVTQFPSHSVIEKGQTVTLRCDPISGHDNLYWYRRVMGKEIKFLLHFVKESKQDESGMPNNRFLAERTGGTYSTLKVQPAELEDSGVYFCASSQAQGPYNEQFFGPGTRLTVL.

This chain joins TRBV7-9 and TRBJ2-7, with TRBD1 matching over 7 bases. The CDR3 length is 15 residues. The germline V gene encodes CDR1 SEHNR and CDR2 FQNEAQ (reference sequence). The junction had 7 bases not matched to a gene; V was cut back by 5 bases and J by 0 bases. CDR3 region: CASSTPGTASYEQYF. CDR3 sequence (DNA): TGTGCCAGCAGCACTCCCGGGACAGCCTCCTACGAGCAGTACTTC.

V and J are TRBV9 and TRBJ2-1; D may be TRBD2 (5 bases). CDR1 is SGDLS, CDR2 YYNGEE, per germline. The CDR3 extends over 16 amino acids. Trimming pared 0 bases from V and 3 bases from J, leaving 13 bases between. CDR3 sequence reads: CASSVGVGVYYNEQFF. As DNA, the CDR3 is TGTGCCAGCAGCGTAGGGGTGGGAGTGTACTACAATGAGCAGTTCTTC.

The gene calls are TRBV5-1 and TRBJ2-1; 8 bases line up with TRBD2. In germline, CDR1 is SGHRS, CDR2 YFSETQ. CDR3 size: 18 residues. The V gene end was trimmed by 4 bases and the J gene end by 0 bases; junction bases not matched to a gene: 12. The CDR3 DNA is TGCGCCAGCAGCCTGACTAGCGCGGCGGGTGGCTCCTACAATGAGCAGTTCTTC. Translating gives CASSLTSAAGGSYNEQFF.

The chain couples TRBV4-1 to TRBJ2-7; 9 nucleotides match TRBD2. V lost 4 bases and J lost 2; bases outside the gene matches: 6. Germline V CDR1 and CDR2: MGHRA, YSYEKL. CDR3 length equals 15 residues. DNA of the CDR3: TGCGCCAGCAGCCGGGGACTAGCAGGGACCTACGAGCAGTACTTC. It codes for CASSRGLAGTYEQYF.

V is TRBV11-3 and J is TRBJ2-4; a possible D gene is TRBD1 (7 bases). The length of the CDR3 is 15 residues. Trimming stripped 7 bases from V and 2 bases from J, with 15 bases between. The germline CDR1 and CDR2 sequences are SGHNT and YENEEA. The CDR3 loop reads CASTDRDSPKNIQYF. CDR3 nucleotides: TGTGCCAGCACAGACAGGGACTCTCCCAAAAACATTCAGTACTTC.

This clone was detected once. This chain joins TRBV28 and TRBJ1-1, with D maybe TRBD1 (5 bases). The ends were cut back, 6 bases at V and 3 bases at J, with 11 bases in the middle. The germline V gene encodes CDR1 MDHEN and CDR2 SYDVKM. The CDR3 sequence is 13 residues long. The CDR3 sequence: CASRDAGDTEAFF. CDR3 in DNA: TGTGCCAGCAGAGACGCGGGGGACACTGAAGCTTTCTTT.

This clone was detected only a few times. The V call is TRBV7-2, the J call TRBJ1-1; no clear D. Trimming pared 5 bases from V and 4 bases from J, leaving 8 bases between. The germline V gene encodes CDR1 SGHTA and CDR2 FQGNSA. This CDR3 has 12 amino acids. CDR3 sequence: CASSQSSTEAFF. The CDR3 region has the DNA TGTGCCAGCAGCCAGTCGAGCACTGAAGCTTTCTTT.

The rearrangement uses TRBV4-3 and TRBJ2-7; tentatively, D is TRBD1 (6 bases). Trimming removed 1 base at V and 6 bases at J, with 16 bases between. This CDR3 is 15 amino acids long. Germline-derived CDR1 and CDR2 are LGHNA and YSLEER. The CDR3 region is CASSQGGLGLGEQYF. The CDR3 DNA is TGCGCCAGCAGCCAAGGGGGGCTAGGTTTAGGCGAGCAGTACTTC.

The J gene is TRBJ1-5, the V gene TRBV27, with D possibly matching TRBD1 (5 bases). The V end was cut by 0 bases, the J end by 2 bases, with 11 bases between. Germline-derived CDR1 and CDR2 are MNHEY and SMNVEV (reference sequence). The CDR3 runs to 16 residues. DNA for the CDR3: TGTGCCAGCAGTTTATCCCCCCAGGGCGGCAATCAGCCCCAGCATTTT. The encoded protein is CASSLSPQGGNQPQHF.

The V call is TRBV5-1, the J call TRBJ1-6; the D is unclear. Trimming took off 0 bases at V and 7 bases at J, with 14 bases between the two ends. The CDR3 covers 16 residues. In germline, CDR1 is SGHRS, CDR2 YFSETQ. The CDR3 loop reads CASSLEPPTGNSPLHF. Here the CDR3 DNA reads TGCGCCAGCAGCTTGGAACCACCCACGGGGAATTCACCCCTCCACTTT.

This chain connects TRBV4-2 to TRBJ1-1, with TRBD1 as a possible D gene (6 bases). The germline V and J ends were trimmed by 4 bases and 0 bases, with 12 bases remaining between them. Germline V CDR1 and CDR2: LGHNA, YNFKEQ. The CDR3 consists of 15 residues. CDR3 sequence: CASSPRTEMNTEAFF. In DNA, the CDR3 is TGTGCCAGCAGCCCCCGGACAGAGATGAACACTGAAGCTTTCTTT.

Comments on this clone: The sample has other DNA sequences that encode this CDR3 too. V usage is TRBV28 and J usage is TRBJ2-5; 9 bases align to TRBD1. The length of the CDR3 is 14 residues. Germline lookup yields CDR1 MDHEN and CDR2 SYDVKM. Trimming at V came to 2 bases and at J to 4 bases, leaving 2 bases not matched to a gene. DNA of the CDR3: TGTGCCAGCAGTTTAGGGACAGGGCGAGAGACCCAGTACTTC. This codes for CASSLGTGRETQYF.

This sequence joins TRBV5-6 and TRBJ1-1; D gene ambiguous. Looked up from germline, CDR1 is SGHDT and CDR2 is YYEEEE. V lost 0 bases to trimming and J lost 7 bases, with 13 bases between them. The CDR3 covers 14 residues. CDR3 coding DNA: TGTGCCAGCAGCTTGGCCATGGCCTACTATGAAGCTTTCTTT. Encoded protein: CASSLAMAYYEAFF.

V usage is TRBV7-9 and J usage is TRBJ2-5; TRBD2 matches at 11 bases. V trimming: 2 bases; J trimming: 5 bases; junction bases outside the gene matches: 13. The germline CDR1 and CDR2 sequences are SEHNR and FQNEAQ (reference sequence). CDR3 length equals 18 residues. The CDR3 here is CASSLPVAGGQVEETQYF. Here the CDR3 DNA reads TGTGCCAGCAGCTTACCCGTAGCGGGAGGGCAGGTCGAGGAGACCCAGTACTTC.

CDR3 in amino acids: CASSPMDGPSSYEQYF. In DNA, the CDR3 is TGTGCCAGCAGCCCGATGGACGGGCCTAGCTCCTACGAGCAGTACTTC. The chain combines TRBV5-6 with TRBJ2-7; D unresolved. CDR3 length: 16 amino acids. Germline CDR1 is SGHDT and CDR2 is YYEEEE. V dropped 4 bases and J dropped 0 bases, with 17 bases sitting between them.

This clone is a singleton in its sample. The genes are TRBV5-4 and TRBJ1-2; a weak D match, TRBD1 (5 bases). Germline-derived CDR1 and CDR2 are SGHNT and YYREEE (reference sequence). V gave up 4 bases and J gave up 6 bases, with 19 bases separating them. The CDR3 extends over 15 amino acids. This CDR3 reads CASSVSTGGYNGYTF. CDR3 nucleotide sequence: TGTGCCAGCAGCGTCTCAACAGGTGGCTACAATGGCTACACCTTC.

The rearrangement joins TRBV6-5 to TRBJ2-3, with D perhaps TRBD2 (6 bases). In germline, CDR1 is MNHEY, CDR2 SVGAGI. Trimming stripped 6 bases from V and 4 bases from J, with 11 bases between. This CDR3 has 13 amino acids. This chain's CDR3 is CASRREYADTQYF. The DNA for the CDR3 is TGTGCCAGCAGACGGGAGTACGCAGATACGCAGTATTTT.

The V gene is TRBV6-1, the J gene TRBJ1-2; D might be TRBD1 (5 bases). The CDR3 is made up of 13 amino acids. The V and J ends lost 4 bases and 6 bases respectively, with 12 bases between them. The germline CDR1 and CDR2 sequences are MNHNS and SASEGT. CDR3 sequence (DNA): TGTGCCAGCAGTGCCAGGGACGGTGATGGCTACACCTTC. This sequence encodes CASSARDGDGYTF.

The chain has TRBV7-9 and TRBJ1-2; no clear D gene. Germline V gene sequence: CDR1 SEHNR, CDR2 FQNEAQ (reference sequence). This CDR3 is 13 amino acids long. Trimming stripped 1 base from V and 7 bases from J, with 10 bases between. CDR3 DNA: TGTGCCAGCAGCTTAGGTACGGAGGGTGGCTACACCTTC. It yields the protein CASSLGTEGGYTF.

This rearrangement joins TRBV7-9 to TRBJ1-2; D is perhaps TRBD1 (6 bases). With 4 bases removed from V and 8 bases from J, the gap between germline ends came to 14 bases. In germline, CDR1 is SEHNR, CDR2 FQNEAQ (reference sequence). This CDR3 region has 13 residues. CDR3 protein: CASSSTGKGGYTF. The CDR3 DNA follows: TGTGCCAGCAGCTCGACAGGCAAGGGGGGCTACACCTTC.

The gene calls are TRBV9 and TRBJ1-1; TRBD1 might be the D (5 bases). Germline values: CDR1 SGDLS, CDR2 YYNGEE. Trimming removed 3 bases at V and 3 bases at J, with 15 bases between. The CDR3 has 15 amino acids. This chain's CDR3 is CASSGGDRGDTEAFF. The CDR3 DNA is TGTGCCAGCAGCGGGGGGGACCGAGGAGACACTGAAGCTTTCTTT. The whole variable domain, filled in from reference TRBV9 and TRBJ1-1, reads DSGVTQTPKHLITATGQRVTLRCSPRSGDLSVYWYQQSLDQGLQFLIQYYNGEERAKGNILERFSAQQFPDLHSELNLSSLELGDSALYFCASSGGDRGDTEAFFGQGTRLTVV.

The chain joins TRBV27 to TRBJ2-7, with D uncertain. Germline assignment: CDR1 MNHEY and CDR2 SMNVEV (reference sequence). The CDR3 loop spans 14 amino acids. Trimming pared 5 bases from V and 2 bases from J, leaving 13 bases between. CDR3 bases: TGTGCCAGCAGTAGGCAAGACGGTACCTACGAGCAGTACTTC. Translated, it gives CASSRQDGTYEQYF.